The clone carrying this T cell receptor (beta chain) was recorded only once. Its antigen is undetermined. These data belong to a study of cytomegalovirus exposure and HLA in healthy donors. Findings of the study overall: A later analysis found common viral pathogens apparently linked to several of the most significant clusters.

In the PCR, 60 Vbeta and 13 Jbeta primers were used. TCRdb's table, derived via immunoSEQ multiplex PCR, lists solely in-frame clones and lacks some. The sample shows 99,000 or so clones, over 60% of them seen only once. The sequenced sample was PBMCs. This clonotype was sampled from a man in his fifties or sixties in good health and CMV-seropositive.

CDR3 sequence reads: CASSGKPGPGGEFF. CDR3 DNA sequence: TGTGCCAGCAGCGGGAAGCCGGGCCCCGGTGGAGAGTTCTTC. This rearrangement joins TRBV2 to TRBJ2-1, with D perhaps TRBD2 (5 bases). This CDR3 has 14 residues. CDR1 is SNHLY and CDR2 is FYNNEI in the germline V gene. The V end lost 6 bases, the J end lost 14 bases, and 23 bases lay between the germline ends.